This T cell receptor beta chain was observed in a study of OX40 agonist ivuxolimab in advanced cancers. Germline V lookup: CDR1 MNHNS, CDR2 SASEGT. The V end lost 4 bases, the J end lost 6 bases, and 12 bases lay between the germline ends. This CDR3 has 13 amino acids. Measured with immunoSEQ multiplex PCR; TCRdb has only the in-frame clones, and not every one. There are approximately 83,000 clones in the sample; approximately 81% occur only once, and about 4.6% lies in the top ten. This sample comprised CD4+ or CD8+ T cells sorted from blood, obtained in a trial of the OX40 agonist ivuxolimab. The chain carries TRBV6-1 and TRBJ1-2; D is possibly TRBD1 (5 bases). This receptor was obtained from an adult with an advanced solid tumor such as melanoma, head and neck, liver or kidney cancer. The CDR3 protein is CASSVRRGDGYTF. The DNA for the CDR3 is TGTGCCAGCAGTGTCCGTCGGGGGGATGGCTACACCTTC.